The 4 T cell receptor beta chains below all came from one sample that was sequenced in a study of OX40 agonist ivuxolimab in advanced cancers. TCRdb keeps only in-frame clones here, not all; method: immunoSEQ multiplex PCR. Of approximately 74,000 clones in the sample, roughly 90% were seen once. Sequenced material: CD4+ or CD8+ T cells sorted from blood, taken in a trial of the OX40 agonist ivuxolimab. These receptors all come from an adult with an advanced solid tumor such as melanoma, head and neck, liver or kidney cancer.

The chain recombines TRBV28 with TRBJ1-1; TRBD1 is a possible D gene (5 bases). With 6 bases removed from V and 10 bases from J, the gap between germline ends came to 15 bases. This CDR3 is built from 12 residues. The germline V gene encodes CDR1 MDHEN and CDR2 SYDVKM. The CDR3 spells CASRPWPGLAFF. The CDR3 DNA is TGTGCCAGCAGACCATGGCCAGGGCTAGCTTTCTTT.

This CDR3 reads CASRGRNYEQYF. The DNA of the CDR3 is TGTGCCAGCAGGGGGAGGAACTACGAGCAGTACTTC. The chain combines TRBV19 with TRBJ2-5; D possibly corresponds to TRBD1 (7 bases). The DNA end is more similar to TRBJ2-7, so the J call may be wrong. CDR1 LNHDA and CDR2 SQIVND come from the germline V gene (reference sequence). The CDR3 is 12 amino acids.

The chain carries TRBV25-1 and TRBJ2-7; 11 bases are shared with TRBD2. Germline V lookup: CDR1 MGHDK, CDR2 SYGVNS. CDR3 length equals 14 residues. V lost 6 bases to trimming and J lost 4 bases; unmatched junction nucleotides: 5. As DNA, the CDR3 is TGTGCCAGCAGCCAACTAGCGGGGGATTACGAGCAGTACTTC. This encodes CASSQLAGDYEQYF.

With respect to this clone: At one boundary the junction diverges from the germline segment, which might be a read error. The chain has TRBV28 and TRBJ2-1; 14 bases fit TRBD2. This CDR3 has 18 amino acids. The germline CDR1 and CDR2 sequences are MDHEN and SYDVKM. CDR3 bases: TGTGCCAGCACTCCCCCCGGACTAGCGGGAGGCCCTCACAATAAGCAGTTCTTC. Amino acid sequence: CASTPPGLAGGPHNKQFF.